Listed below are T cell receptor beta chains from one sample, sequenced in a study of shared clonotypes between healthy human individuals. Sequencing used immunoSEQ multiplex PCR; TCRdb keeps in-frame clones, though not all of them. The data show 2 million to 2.5 million clones, over 85% seen once. Material: naive CD8+ T cells sorted from blood. The receptors derive from a young man in good health. Each CDR3 is given with its conserved first and last residue. Fields, in order: D gene, clone size, V gene, J gene, CDR3 DNA, CDR3 protein. D genes are given only for firm matches. The size entry is marked missing in some rows and otherwise reads once, few, many or a size class.

D: .
size: .
V: TRBV29-1
J: TRBJ1-2
DNA: TGCAGCGTTGTAAGTCTTCGAGAATATGGCTACACCTTC
CDR3: CSVVSLREYGYTF

D: .
size: .
V: TRBV4-3
J: TRBJ1-1
DNA: TGCGCCAGCAGCCCCGACGGTGGAGGACCGAACACTGAAGCTTTCTTT
CDR3: CASSPDGGGPNTEAFF

D: .
size: .
V: TRBV2
J: TRBJ2-3
DNA: TGTGCCAGCACGTCCGCCAGACGCACAGATACGCAGTATTTT
CDR3: CASTSARRTDTQYF

D: .
size: .
V: TRBV4-3
J: TRBJ2-4
DNA: TGCGCCAGCAGCCAAGAATGGGATGACATTCAGTACTTC
CDR3: CASSQEWDDIQYF

D: .
size: .
V: TRBV7-6
J: TRBJ2-3
DNA: TGTGCCAGCAGAGACGGGGGGCTTAGGACAGATACGCAGTATTTT
CDR3: CASRDGGLRTDTQYF

D: .
size: .
V: TRBV28
J: TRBJ2-5
DNA: TGTGCCAGCAGTTTATCTGGGCTCGGGGAGACCCAGTACTTC
CDR3: CASSLSGLGETQYF

D: TRBD2
size: .
V: TRBV7-6
J: TRBJ2-7
DNA: TGTGCCAGCAGCCGCCTTGCGGGGGACGAGCAGTACTTC
CDR3: CASSRLAGDEQYF

D: .
size: .
V: TRBV10-3
J: TRBJ1-5
DNA: TGTGCCATCAGTGGAGACAGCGGTTCGGGCAATCAGCCCCAGCATTTT
CDR3: CAISGDSGSGNQPQHF

D: .
size: .
V: TRBV6-5
J: TRBJ2-5
DNA: TGTGCCAGCAGTTACGCGACAGGTGGCCAAGAGACCCAGTACTTC
CDR3: CASSYATGGQETQYF

D: .
size: .
V: TRBV27
J: TRBJ2-5
DNA: TGTGCCAGCAGTTTATTGACGGACCAAGAGACCCAGTACTTC
CDR3: CASSLLTDQETQYF

D: .
size: .
V: TRBV4-3
J: TRBJ2-7
DNA: TGCGCCAGCAGCCAAGATTACAGGGCGGGGGCCGAGCTGGAGCAGTACTTC
CDR3: CASSQDYRAGAELEQYF

D: .
size: .
V: TRBV2
J: TRBJ1-2
DNA: TGTGCCAGCAGTGACGGGGGGATCTATGGCTACACCTTC
CDR3: CASSDGGIYGYTF

D: TRBD2
size: .
V: TRBV19
J: TRBJ2-1
DNA: TGTGCCAGTAGTATAGAGGGACTAGCAGCATATGAGCAGTTCTTC
CDR3: CASSIEGLAAYEQFF

D: TRBD2
size: .
V: TRBV9
J: TRBJ2-2
DNA: TGTGCCAGCAGCGTAGGGACTAGCGGGAACACCGGGGAGCTGTTTTTT
CDR3: CASSVGTSGNTGELFF

D: TRBD1
size: .
V: TRBV9
J: TRBJ2-3
DNA: TGTGCCAGCAGCGTAGGAGGGGGGGCCGGGACAGGGAGAGATACGCAGTATTTT
CDR3: CASSVGGGAGTGRDTQYF

D: TRBD1
size: .
V: TRBV7-4
J: TRBJ1-5
DNA: TGTGCCAGCAACCCGGACAGGGGGAATCAGCCCCAGCATTTT
CDR3: CASNPDRGNQPQHF

D: .
size: .
V: TRBV6-4
J: TRBJ1-1
DNA: TGTGCCAGCAGTGACATCGGGGGTCCCCTCCCCACTGAAGCTTTCTTT
CDR3: CASSDIGGPLPTEAFF

D: .
size: .
V: TRBV27
J: TRBJ2-7
DNA: TGTGCCAGCAGTTTTGGCCTAGCAAGCTACGAGCAGTACTTC
CDR3: CASSFGLASYEQYF

D: TRBD1
size: .
V: TRBV27
J: TRBJ2-1
DNA: TGTGCCAGCAGTTCGGGACAGTCCTACAATGAGCAGTTCTTC
CDR3: CASSSGQSYNEQFF

D: .
size: .
V: TRBV29-1
J: TRBJ2-5
DNA: TGCAGCGTTGTGGGGGGCCAGGTTCAAGAGACCCAGTACTTC
CDR3: CSVVGGQVQETQYF

D: TRBD1
size: .
V: TRBV4-3
J: TRBJ2-5
DNA: TGCGCCAGCAGCCAAGCGGCCGGGCAGGGGGCTTTCGAGACCCAGTACTTC
CDR3: CASSQAAGQGAFETQYF

D: TRBD1
size: .
V: TRBV6-1
J: TRBJ2-5
DNA: TGTGCCAGCAGTGAAATAACAGGGGAAGAGACCCAGTACTTC
CDR3: CASSEITGEETQYF

D: TRBD2
size: .
V: TRBV7-2
J: TRBJ2-7
DNA: TGTGCCAGCAGCTTAGTACTAGCGGACTACGAGCAGTACTTC
CDR3: CASSLVLADYEQYF

D: TRBD2
size: .
V: TRBV6-6
J: TRBJ2-1
DNA: TGTGCCAGCACCGGGGGGTTTAACAATGAGCAGTTCTTC
CDR3: CASTGGFNNEQFF

D: .
size: .
V: TRBV7-9
J: TRBJ2-4
DNA: TGTGCCAGCAGCCCAGATATAGCCAAAAACATTCAGTACTTC
CDR3: CASSPDIAKNIQYF

D: .
size: .
V: TRBV28
J: TRBJ2-5
DNA: TGTGCCAGCAGTCTCAGGGGACCCCAAGAGACCCAGTACTTC
CDR3: CASSLRGPQETQYF

D: TRBD1
size: .
V: TRBV2
J: TRBJ2-5
DNA: TGTGCCAGCATTCGGGGACAGGGGGAAGAGACCCAGTACTTC
CDR3: CASIRGQGEETQYF

D: .
size: .
V: TRBV6-5
J: TRBJ1-5
DNA: TGTGCCAGCAGTCCCCTCGGGAGCAATCAGCCCCAGCATTTT
CDR3: CASSPLGSNQPQHF

D: .
size: .
V: TRBV4-3
J: TRBJ2-4
DNA: TGCGCCAGCAGCCAAGATCAAGGGGCTGGAAACATTCAGTACTTC
CDR3: CASSQDQGAGNIQYF

D: .
size: .
V: TRBV7-9
J: TRBJ1-4
DNA: TGTGCCAGCAGCTTAGTGGGCCTTGAAAAACTGTTTTTT
CDR3: CASSLVGLEKLFF

D: TRBD1
size: .
V: TRBV5-8
J: TRBJ2-7
DNA: TGTGCCAGCAGCGTTACCTGGGACAGACCCTACGAGCAGTACTTC
CDR3: CASSVTWDRPYEQYF

D: .
size: few
V: TRBV5-6
J: TRBJ2-2
DNA: TGTGCCAGCAGCTTGGCCGGGGAGCTGTTTTTT
CDR3: CASSLAGELFF

D: .
size: once
V: TRBV10-3
J: TRBJ1-2
DNA: TGTGCCTCATACACAGGGTTTGGCTACACCTTC
CDR3: CASYTGFGYTF

D: TRBD2
size: .
V: TRBV4-1
J: TRBJ2-7
DNA: TGCGCCAGCAGCCAACCAGAGACTAGCGGGAGCCCCTACGAGCAGTACTTC
CDR3: CASSQPETSGSPYEQYF

D: .
size: .
V: TRBV11-2
J: TRBJ2-5
DNA: TGTGCCAGCAGTTTAAGGCAAGAGACCCAGTACTTC
CDR3: CASSLRQETQYF

D: TRBD1
size: .
V: TRBV12-5
J: TRBJ2-7
DNA: TGTGCTAGTGGTTTGGGACAGGGAGATTACTACGAGCAGTACTTC
CDR3: CASGLGQGDYYEQYF

D: .
size: .
V: TRBV6-5
J: TRBJ2-3
DNA: TGTGCCAGCAGCCTGGGCTCTAGCACAGATACGCAGTATTTT
CDR3: CASSLGSSTDTQYF

D: TRBD2
size: .
V: TRBV2
J: TRBJ2-1
DNA: TGTGCCAGCTCCCTAGCGGGGGGAAACAATGAGCAGTTCTTC
CDR3: CASSLAGGNNEQFF

D: TRBD1
size: .
V: TRBV28
J: TRBJ1-5
DNA: TGTGCCAGCAGTCAAGCGTCAGGGGGCGACCGGTATAGCAATCAGCCCCAGCATTTT
CDR3: CASSQASGGDRYSNQPQHF

D: TRBD2
size: .
V: TRBV29-1
J: TRBJ2-1
DNA: TGCAGCGTTCCTGAACTGACTAGCGGGAGAGTTCAGTTCTTC
CDR3: CSVPELTSGRVQFF

D: TRBD2
size: .
V: TRBV11-2
J: TRBJ2-7
DNA: TGTGCCAGCAGCTTACGCATGGTACTAGCGATCGACGAGCAGTACTTC
CDR3: CASSLRMVLAIDEQYF

D: .
size: .
V: TRBV9
J: TRBJ1-2
DNA: TGTGCCAGCAGCCTCGCCGGGGATGCCTATGGCTACACCTTC
CDR3: CASSLAGDAYGYTF

D: .
size: .
V: TRBV30
J: TRBJ1-5
DNA: TGTGCCTGGAGTTCCGGGACGGTTAGCAATCAGCCCCAGCATTTT
CDR3: CAWSSGTVSNQPQHF

D: .
size: .
V: TRBV7-3
J: TRBJ1-1
DNA: TGTGCCAGCAGCTTAAAGGGGTTGAACACTGAAGCTTTCTTT
CDR3: CASSLKGLNTEAFF

D: TRBD1
size: .
V: TRBV13
J: TRBJ2-1
DNA: TGTGCCAGCACCGAGGGACAGGGCAGTGGTGAGCAGTTCTTC
CDR3: CASTEGQGSGEQFF

D: .
size: .
V: TRBV30
J: TRBJ1-5
DNA: TGTGCCTGGAGTGTAAGGGAGAGCAATCAGCCCCAGCATTTT
CDR3: CAWSVRESNQPQHF

D: .
size: .
V: TRBV6-6
J: TRBJ1-4
DNA: TGTGCCATCACCTATCGGGGGGGCCCCGAAAAACTGTTTTTT
CDR3: CAITYRGGPEKLFF

D: .
size: .
V: TRBV9
J: TRBJ2-5
DNA: TGTGCCAGCAGCGACTCAGGGGGGGCAGAGACCCAGTACTTC
CDR3: CASSDSGGAETQYF

D: TRBD1
size: .
V: TRBV7-6
J: TRBJ1-1
DNA: TGTGCCAGCAGTCATGACAGGGGCTTTTCTATGAACACTGAAGCTTTCTTT
CDR3: CASSHDRGFSMNTEAFF

D: .
size: .
V: TRBV10-3
J: TRBJ2-7
DNA: TGTGCCACCGTCGCGGTTGGTGGGTCCTACGAGCAGTACTTC
CDR3: CATVAVGGSYEQYF

D: .
size: .
V: TRBV7-9
J: TRBJ1-1
DNA: TGTGCCAGCAGCCTCAGTGAGGGCGCTGAAGCTTTCTTT
CDR3: CASSLSEGAEAFF